These 25 T cell receptor beta chains share one sample of origin, sequenced in a study of cytomegalovirus exposure and HLA in healthy donors. Clones were sequenced by immunoSEQ multiplex PCR, and TCRdb holds only the in-frame ones, with some missing. Of approximately 110,000 clones listed, roughly 90% were seen once; the top ten hold approximately 2.3%. The sequenced sample consisted of PBMCs. These TCRs come from a woman younger than 35 in good health and CMV-seronegative.

The V gene is TRBV7-9, the J gene TRBJ2-7; TRBD2 matches 12 bases. J was trimmed by 5 bases and V by 5 bases; bases with no gene match: 7. Germline CDR1 SEHNR, CDR2 FQNEAQ (reference sequence). This CDR3 spans 15 amino acids. CDR3: CASSPGTSGPHEQYF. CDR3 nucleotides: TGTGCCAGCAGCCCTGGGACTAGCGGGCCACACGAGCAGTACTTC. The variable domain in full, with the rest retrieved from reference TRBV7-9 and TRBJ2-7, is DTGVSQNPRHKITKRGQNVTFRCDPISEHNRLYWYRQTLGQGPEFLTYFQNEAQLEKSRLLSDRFSAERPKGSFSTLEIQRTEQGDSAMYLCASSPGTSGPHEQYFGPGTRLTVT.

The V call is TRBV5-1, the J call TRBJ1-6, with 7 bases that match TRBD1. Trimming took 2 bases from V and 6 from J; bases not matched to a gene: 2. This CDR3 is 14 amino acids long. Germline CDR1 SGHRS, CDR2 YFSETQ. The CDR3 is CASSFDRVNSPLHF. CDR3 in DNA: TGCGCCAGCAGCTTCGACAGGGTTAATTCACCCCTCCACTTT.

The rearrangement uses TRBV12-2 and TRBJ1-3; the DNA was not compared with TRBD1, the D call given in the table. TRBV12-2 has pseudogene status. The CDR3 loop spans 22 amino acids. The CDR3 DNA reads TGTGCAAGTCGCTTGATTTCTGACTTCAGGGGGCTTGTTTCGACCTCTGGAAACACCATATATTTT. Its translation is CASRLISDFRGLVSTSGNTIYF.

The DNA for the CDR3 is TGCGCCAGCAGCCAACCGGGACAGGGTCGGGAAATTGAAAAACTGTTTTTT. Translation gives CASSQPGQGREIEKLFF. V and J are TRBV4-3 and TRBJ1-4; the match to TRBD1 covers 9 bases. Germline CDR1 and CDR2: LGHNA and YSLEER. CDR3 length equals 17 residues. Trimming at V came to 2 bases and at J to 7 bases, leaving 11 bases not matched to a gene.

The genes are TRBV11-2 and TRBJ1-2; D perhaps matches TRBD1 (6 bases). CDR1 is SGHAT and CDR2 is FQNNGV in the germline V gene. Trimming stripped 0 bases from V and 3 bases from J, with 14 bases between. The length of the CDR3 is 16 residues. The CDR3 is CASSLDPTGKYYGYTF. In nucleotides, the CDR3 is TGTGCCAGCAGCTTAGACCCTACAGGGAAATACTATGGCTACACCTTC.

The count of this clone is one. This chain uses TRBV19 with TRBJ2-7; 9 bases align to TRBD2. Losses at the gene ends were 5 bases for V and 2 bases for J; bases not matched to a gene: 4. This CDR3 contains 14 residues. The V gene's germline CDR1 is LNHDA and CDR2 SQIVND (reference sequence). As DNA, the CDR3 is TGTGCCAGTAGTTTAGCGGGGGAAACCTACGAGCAGTACTTC. Residues: CASSLAGETYEQYF.

As DNA, the CDR3 is TGTGCCAGCAGCCCGGTCTCGGGAGAGACCCAGTACTTC. It specifies CASSPVSGETQYF. The chain carries TRBV7-9 and TRBJ2-5; the D is unclear. V lost 5 bases, J lost 4 bases, and 11 bases lay in between. The CDR3 covers 13 residues. The V gene's germline CDR1 is SEHNR and CDR2 FQNEAQ (reference sequence).

The chain is built from TRBV4-2 and TRBJ2-7; D might be TRBD2 (7 bases). Germline CDR1 reads LGHNA; CDR2 reads YNFKEQ. V lost 5 bases and J 3 bases, leaving 17 bases between the germline ends. The length of the CDR3 is 15 residues. CDR3 in amino acids: CASSYAGGGGYEQYF. The CDR3 DNA is TGTGCCAGCAGCTATGCTGGGGGAGGGGGCTACGAGCAGTACTTC.

The V and J genes are TRBV29-1 and TRBJ1-5, with D possibly being TRBD1 (6 bases). CDR3 length: 13 residues. Germline loops: CDR1 SQVTM, CDR2 ANQGSEA. Trimming took 4 bases from V and 5 from J, leaving 12 bases between them. The CDR3 nucleotides are TGCAGCGTTGGGAGGGGGAGGGATCAGCCCCAGCATTTT. Protein: CSVGRGRDQPQHF.

The CDR3 DNA sequence: TGTGCCAGCAGCCAAGTAGTGTGGAGTTCTCAAGACGAGCAGTACTTC. This sequence encodes CASSQVVWSSQDEQYF. The gene calls are TRBV14 and TRBJ2-7; D unclear. The CDR3 contains 16 residues. Per germline, CDR1 SGHDN and CDR2 FVKESK. V was pared by 1 base and J by 5 bases, with 18 bases between.

This sequence joins TRBV28 and TRBJ1-1; 11 nucleotides line up with TRBD1. This CDR3 spans 17 amino acids. CDR1 is MDHEN and CDR2 is SYDVKM in the germline V gene. Trimming cost V 5 bases and J 1 base; bases outside gene matches: 9. Written as DNA, the CDR3 is TGTGCCAGCAGTCCCCACTTAGGACAGGGGGCGAACACTGAAGCTTTCTTT. Translating gives CASSPHLGQGANTEAFF. The full variable domain, rest sourced from reference TRBV28 and TRBJ1-1, is DVKVTQSSRYLVKRTGEKVFLECVQDMDHENMFWYRQDPGLGLRLIYFSYDVKMKEKGDIPEGYSVSREKKERFSLILESASTNQTSMYLCASSPHLGQGANTEAFFGQGTRLTVV.

V and J are TRBV6-5 and TRBJ2-3; 10 positions match TRBD2. V trimming: 6 bases; J trimming: 0 bases; junction bases outside the gene matches: 3. This CDR3 region has 15 residues. The germline gives CDR1 MNHEY, CDR2 SVGAGI. As DNA, the CDR3 is TGTGCCAGCAGCTGGACTAGCGGTAGCACAGATACGCAGTATTTT. The encoded protein is CASSWTSGSTDTQYF.

The chain couples TRBV30 to TRBJ2-2, with 9 bases matching TRBD1. Germline V gives CDR1 GTSNPN, CDR2 SVGIG (reference sequence). The CDR3 has 18 amino acids. V shed 3 bases, J shed 7 bases, and the junction held 18 bases outside the gene matches. CDR3 bases: TGTGCCTGGAGGGAAGGGACAGGGAGAATTCTAGCAGACGGGGAGCTGTTTTTT. It encodes CAWREGTGRILADGELFF.

The chain couples TRBV11-2 to TRBJ2-3, with D possibly matching TRBD1 (7 bases). The V gene lost 3 bases and the J gene lost 3 bases, with 16 bases spanning the gap. The CDR3 has 16 amino acids. CDR1 is SGHAT and CDR2 is FQNNGV in the germline V gene. CDR3 sequence: CASSFPEGARTDTQYF. For the CDR3, the DNA is TGTGCCAGCAGCTTCCCGGAGGGGGCAAGGACAGATACGCAGTATTTT.

The chain links TRBV5-1 to TRBJ2-5; 10 bases line up with TRBD2. The CDR3 length is 16 residues. The V segment lost 2 bases and the J segment 5 bases; nucleotides outside the gene matches: 9. Germline CDR1 SGHRS, CDR2 YFSETQ. The CDR3 DNA is TGCGCCAGCAGCTTTGGGACCCTAGCGGGAGTTGAGACCCAGTACTTC. Protein product: CASSFGTLAGVETQYF.

The CDR3 loop is CAWSPYRDQPQHF. The CDR3 DNA reads as TGTGCCTGGAGTCCTTACAGGGATCAGCCCCAGCATTTT. The rearrangement links TRBV30 to TRBJ1-5, with a weak D call TRBD1 (6 bases). CDR1 is GTSNPN, CDR2 SVGIG, per germline (reference sequence). Trimming left V 2 bases short and J 5 bases short, with 10 bases between. The CDR3 consists of 13 residues. The variable domain in full, completed from reference TRBV30 and TRBJ1-5, reads SQTIHQWPATLVQPVGSPLSLECTVEGTSNPNLYWYRQAAGRGLQLLFYSVGIGQISSEVPQNLSASRPQDRQFILSSKKLLLSDSGFYLCAWSPYRDQPQHFGDGTRLSIL.

J is TRBJ2-1 and V is TRBV7-9, with D uncertain. V lost 2 bases and J 5 bases, leaving 13 bases between the germline ends. This CDR3 region has 15 residues. Germline CDR1 and CDR2: SEHNR and FQNEAQ (reference sequence). This CDR3 is CASSLTVGPNNEQFF. In DNA form, the CDR3 reads TGTGCCAGCAGCTTAACAGTAGGCCCCAACAATGAGCAGTTCTTC.

The genes are TRBV18 and TRBJ2-1; TRBD1 agrees at 7 bases. J gave up 7 bases and V 3 bases, and 12 bases lay outside the gene matches. CDR3 length: 16 residues. Germline V gene lookup returns CDR1 KGHSH and CDR2 LQKENI. CDR3 protein: CASSPTRQGTSNEQFF. CDR3 bases: TGTGCCAGCTCACCGACTCGACAGGGTACTTCAAATGAGCAGTTCTTC.

This clone appeared a few times. This chain joins TRBV7-9 and TRBJ1-1; D is unresolved. The CDR3 is made up of 14 amino acids. CDR1 SEHNR and CDR2 FQNEAQ come from the germline V gene (reference sequence). V was trimmed by 5 bases and J by 3 bases, leaving 13 bases between them. The CDR3 bases are TGTGCCAGCAGCCTAAACAGCTCCCACACTGAAGCTTTCTTT. Translation gives CASSLNSSHTEAFF.

V usage is TRBV7-9 and J usage is TRBJ2-3, with 9 bases matching TRBD2. Germline trimming cut 1 base from V and 1 base from J; bases unmatched to any gene: 0. The CDR3 totals 15 residues. From germline, CDR1 is SEHNR and CDR2 FQNEAQ (reference sequence). CDR3 region: CASSLGTSGTDTQYF. The CDR3 bases are TGTGCCAGCAGCTTAGGGACTAGCGGCACAGATACGCAGTATTTT.

The chain is built from TRBV6-4 and TRBJ2-1, with TRBD2 matching over 12 bases. The trim removed 7 bases at V and 3 bases at J, leaving 4 bases unmatched. This CDR3 spans 15 amino acids. Germline V gene data show CDR1 as MRHNA and CDR2 as SNTAGT. The CDR3 DNA reads as TGTGCCAGCACGGAGACTAGCGGGAGCTACAATGAGCAGTTCTTC. Amino acid sequence: CASTETSGSYNEQFF.

V gene TRBV19 combines with J gene TRBJ2-1; 7 bases are a match to TRBD1. CDR1 LNHDA and CDR2 SQIVND come from the germline V gene (reference sequence). The CDR3 has 13 residues. V lost 1 base and J lost 13; bases outside the gene matches: 7. In DNA form, the CDR3 reads TGTGCCAGTAGTATAGCTGGCCGGGACAGTCAGTTCTTC. Encoded protein: CASSIAGRDSQFF.

The chain joins TRBV25-1 to TRBJ2-3; 7 bases align to TRBD2. CDR3 size: 15 residues. Germline V gene sequence: CDR1 MGHDK, CDR2 SYGVNS. V shed 4 bases and J 2 bases; nucleotides not matched to a gene: 6. The CDR3 loop is CASSGRGENTDTQYF. CDR3 in DNA: TGTGCCAGCAGTGGACGGGGGGAGAACACAGATACGCAGTATTTT.

The V gene is TRBV7-6, the J gene TRBJ2-5, with 11 bases matching TRBD2. CDR3 length: 16 residues. Trimming removed 0 bases from V and 3 bases from J; junction bases left unmatched: 3. Germline V gives CDR1 SGHVS, CDR2 FNYEAQ. CDR3 DNA sequence: TGTGCCAGCAGCTTAGCCCCGACTAGCGGGGAAGAGACCCAGTACTTC. Its translation is CASSLAPTSGEETQYF.

V is TRBV7-2 and J is TRBJ2-3; D gene uncertain. CDR1 and CDR2 from the germline V gene are SGHTA and FQGNSA. Between the trimmed V and J ends, which lost 4 bases and 1 base, there was a span of 6 bases. This CDR3 contains 13 residues. In nucleotides, the CDR3 is TGTGCCAGCAGCTCCCGGGGCACAGATACGCAGTATTTT. Its protein is CASSSRGTDTQYF.